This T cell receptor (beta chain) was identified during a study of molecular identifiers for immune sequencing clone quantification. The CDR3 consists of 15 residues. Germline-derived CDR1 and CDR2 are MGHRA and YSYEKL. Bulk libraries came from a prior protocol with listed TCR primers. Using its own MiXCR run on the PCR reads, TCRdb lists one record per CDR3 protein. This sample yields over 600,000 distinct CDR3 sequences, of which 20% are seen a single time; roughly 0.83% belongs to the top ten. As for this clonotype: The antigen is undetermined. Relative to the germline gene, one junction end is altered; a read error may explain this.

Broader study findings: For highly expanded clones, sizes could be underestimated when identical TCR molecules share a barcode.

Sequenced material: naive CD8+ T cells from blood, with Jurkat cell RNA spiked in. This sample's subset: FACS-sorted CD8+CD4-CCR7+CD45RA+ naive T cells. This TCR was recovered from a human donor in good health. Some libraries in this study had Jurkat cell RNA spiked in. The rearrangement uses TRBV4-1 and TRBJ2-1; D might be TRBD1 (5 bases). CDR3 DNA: TGCGCCAGCGGCCAAGTTCAGGGTACCTACAATGAGCAGTTCTTC. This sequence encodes CASGQVQGTYNEQFF.